The rows below give T cell receptor beta chains drawn from one sample of a study of identical twins. TCRdb re-called the 5' RACE reads with MiXCR, one entry per CDR3 protein. The sample holds about 250,000 distinct CDR3 sequences, around an eighth seen once. Material for sequencing was memory (CD45RO+) T cells sorted from blood. These receptors originate from a woman between 18 and 29 years old in good health. The CDR3 runs from the conserved cysteine through the conserved F or W. D genes are given only for firm matches. Clone size is shown for a subset of rows, as once, few, many or a class of expanded clone.

V,J,D,size,DNA,CDR3
TRBV11-2,TRBJ2-2,-,-,TGTGCCAGCAGCTTGTCTAGCGTAGGGACCGGGGAGCTGTTTTTT,CASSLSSVGTGELFF
TRBV19,TRBJ1-3,-,-,TGTGCCAGTAGTATATCCGGAAGCTCTGGAAACACCATATATTTT,CASSISGSSGNTIYF
TRBV10-3,TRBJ2-7,-,few,TGTGCCATCAGTGATGGCGTGGGAACCTACGAGCAGTACTTC,CAISDGVGTYEQYF
TRBV6-5,TRBJ2-6,-,many,TGTGCCAGCAGTTACTCTTTCGAATCTGGGGCCAACGTCCTGACTTTC,CASSYSFESGANVLTF
TRBV11-2,TRBJ2-1,-,few,TGTGCCAGCAGCGCCCCCAGCGCGGGAAATGAGCAGTTCTTC,CASSAPSAGNEQFF
TRBV5-1,TRBJ1-1,TRBD1,-,TGCGCCAGCAGCCACCGGACAGGGTTGGCTGAAGCTTTCTTT,CASSHRTGLAEAFF
TRBV20-1,TRBJ1-1,-,few,TGCAGTGCTAGAGGGGGGGGGAACACTGAAGCTTTCTTT,CSARGGGNTEAFF
TRBV20-1,TRBJ2-3,-,few,TGCAGTGCTAGGCCGGGGAGCCGGTATACGCAGTATTTT,CSARPGSRYTQYF
TRBV10-3,TRBJ1-3,-,many,TGTGCCATCATGGATCCAGGGAATAGTGGAAACACCATATATTTT,CAIMDPGNSGNTIYF
TRBV12-3/TRBV12-4,TRBJ1-6,TRBD1,few,TGTGCCAGCAGTGACAGGGGCTCAGGATCACCCCTCCACTTT,CASSDRGSGSPLHF
TRBV12-3/TRBV12-4,TRBJ1-6,-,many,TGTGCCAGCAGTTTAGCCCTTAATTCACCCCTCCACTTT,CASSLALNSPLHF
TRBV20-1,TRBJ2-1,TRBD2,few,TGCAGTGCTAGTTCGGGACTAGTTAGAGGTGAGCAGTTCTTC,CSASSGLVRGEQFF
TRBV4-2,TRBJ2-3,TRBD2,few,TGTGCCAGCAGCCAAGACGTAGCGGGGGCGCCCACAGATACGCAGTATTTT,CASSQDVAGAPTDTQYF
TRBV7-2,TRBJ2-1,-,few,TGTGCCAGCAGCTTAGGAGCCGGAAGCTCCTACAATGAGCAGTTCTTC,CASSLGAGSSYNEQFF
TRBV5-1,TRBJ1-1,-,few,TGCGCCAGCACCGGGACGGCGGGATCCACTGAAGCTTTCTTT,CASTGTAGSTEAFF
TRBV5-8,TRBJ1-4,-,few,TGTGCCAGCAGCGCTTGGGATGAAAAACTGTTTTTT,CASSAWDEKLFF
TRBV11-3,TRBJ2-1,TRBD2,few,TGTGCCAGCAGCCAGAGGGGCGGGAGCGGGCGGATGAGTGAGCAGTTCTTC,CASSQRGGSGRMSEQFF
TRBV20-1,TRBJ2-1,TRBD2,few,TGCAGTGCGATCCCTAGCGGCCTCTACAATGAGCAGTTCTTC,CSAIPSGLYNEQFF
TRBV20-1,TRBJ2-1,TRBD2,many,TGCAGTGCTAATGGGGGTCTAGCGGGAGCCAATGAGCAGTTCTTC,CSANGGLAGANEQFF
TRBV7-9,TRBJ2-5,-,-,TGTGCCAGCAGCTTCGGTGGTACCGATTTAGAGACCCAGTACTTC,CASSFGGTDLETQYF
TRBV9,TRBJ2-1,-,few,TGTGCCAGCAGCGTATCTGAGGGGAATGAGCAGTTCTTC,CASSVSEGNEQFF
TRBV6-1,TRBJ2-5,-,-,TGTGCCAGCAGTGTAAGTGGGCGGGAGACCCAGTACTTC,CASSVSGRETQYF
TRBV20-1,TRBJ2-1,-,few,TGCAGTGCTAGACTGAGAAGCCCGAAAACCTACAATGAGCAGTTCTTC,CSARLRSPKTYNEQFF
TRBV20-1,TRBJ2-1,-,-,TGCAGTGCGCCGACCAGAGGCATGCGGTTCTTC,CSAPTRGMRFF